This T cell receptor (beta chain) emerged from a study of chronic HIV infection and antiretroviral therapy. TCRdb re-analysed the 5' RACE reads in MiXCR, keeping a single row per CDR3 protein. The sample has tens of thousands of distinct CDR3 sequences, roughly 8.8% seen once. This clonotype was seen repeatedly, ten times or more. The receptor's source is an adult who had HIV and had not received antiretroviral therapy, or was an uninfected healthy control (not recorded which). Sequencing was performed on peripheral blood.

CDR3 residues: CASSPPGGANVLTF. The DNA for the CDR3 is TGCGCCAGCAGCCCCCCAGGTGGGGCCAACGTCCTGACTTTC. V gene TRBV5-1 combines with J gene TRBJ2-6, with D unclear. Trimming removed 4 bases from V and 3 bases from J, with 8 bases in between. The CDR3 contains 14 residues. Germline assignment: CDR1 SGHRS and CDR2 YFSETQ.